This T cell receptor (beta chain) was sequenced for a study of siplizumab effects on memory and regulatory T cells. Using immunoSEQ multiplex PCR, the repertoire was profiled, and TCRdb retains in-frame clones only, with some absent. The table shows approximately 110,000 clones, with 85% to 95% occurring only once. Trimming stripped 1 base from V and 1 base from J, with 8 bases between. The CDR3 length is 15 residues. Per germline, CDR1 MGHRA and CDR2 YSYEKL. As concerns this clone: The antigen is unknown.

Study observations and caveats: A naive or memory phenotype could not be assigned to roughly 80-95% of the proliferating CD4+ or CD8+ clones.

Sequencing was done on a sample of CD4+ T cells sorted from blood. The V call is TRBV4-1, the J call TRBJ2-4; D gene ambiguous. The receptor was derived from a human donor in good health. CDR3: CASSQVSTAKNIQYF. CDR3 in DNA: TGCGCCAGCAGCCAAGTCAGTACGGCCAAAAACATTCAGTACTTC.